This paragraph covers one TCR beta chain sequence. This sample stems from a study of blood T cell repertoires in COVID-19. Study information: Whether acute or convalescent, the COVID-19 samples came from the United States, Italy and Spain. Sample material is recorded as cDNA or gDNA derived from T cells, B-cell-depleted T cells, or PBMCs.

Germline assignment: CDR1 SGHDN and CDR2 FVKESK. CDR3 length equals 15 residues. Deletions cut 1 base from V and 8 bases from J, with 17 bases between. Original data processing: Quantification of nucleated cells was approximated via reference gene primer amplification. Sequencing was performed with immunoSEQ multiplex PCR; in TCRdb, only in-frame clones are kept and a portion is missing. The V and J calls and the clone size are those of that table, but D and trimming were determined from the DNA. The sample lists around 100,000 clones, about 82% occurring once. Specimen: peripheral blood. The rearrangement joins TRBV14 to TRBJ1-2; D gene unclear. The receptor comes from a man aged 50-59 years with active or convalescent COVID-19. CDR3 sequence: CASSQATVPTRGYTF. The CDR3 DNA sequence: TGTGCCAGCAGCCAAGCCACGGTTCCCACTAGGGGCTACACCTTC.